This T cell receptor (beta chain) comes out of a study of T cells in Graves' hyperthyroidism and ophthalmopathy. Study-level findings and limits: Peripheral blood also featured most of the thyroid clonotypes expanded above 0.001.

What was amplified from RNA transcripts were TCR beta CDR3 regions. First-round RT-PCR targeting the TCR CDR3 was performed with the HTBI primer set. TCRdb used MiXCR to reprocess the multiplex PCR reads, holding one entry per CDR3 protein. The sample shows 550,000 to 850,000 distinct CDR3 sequences, about 19% of them seen only once. The count of this clonotype is one. Its antigen is still unknown. The source material was blood. This TCR was recovered from a woman aged 50 to 60 with Graves' hyperthyroidism that later progressed to Graves' ophthalmopathy.

CDR3 region: CASSFSGGPLRREQFF. CDR3 nucleotides: TGTGCCAGCAGCTTTAGCGGGGGGCCCCTGCGTCGTGAGCAGTTCTTC. The chain recombines TRBV5-4 with TRBJ2-1; 10 bases are a match to TRBD2. This CDR3 has 16 residues. Trimming at V came to 2 bases and at J to 9 bases, leaving 11 bases not matched to a gene. The germline V gene has CDR1 SGHNT and CDR2 YYREEE (reference sequence).